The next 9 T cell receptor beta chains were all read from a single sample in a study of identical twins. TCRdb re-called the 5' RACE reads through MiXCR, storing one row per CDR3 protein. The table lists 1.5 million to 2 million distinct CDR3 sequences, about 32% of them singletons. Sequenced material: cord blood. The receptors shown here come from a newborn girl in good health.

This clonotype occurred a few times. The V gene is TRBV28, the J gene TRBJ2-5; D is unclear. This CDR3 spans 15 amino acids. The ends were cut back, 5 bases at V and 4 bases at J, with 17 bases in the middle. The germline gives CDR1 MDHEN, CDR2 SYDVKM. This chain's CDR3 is CASSPPSWGRETQYF. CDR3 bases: TGTGCCAGCAGTCCCCCGTCTTGGGGTAGAGAGACCCAGTACTTC.

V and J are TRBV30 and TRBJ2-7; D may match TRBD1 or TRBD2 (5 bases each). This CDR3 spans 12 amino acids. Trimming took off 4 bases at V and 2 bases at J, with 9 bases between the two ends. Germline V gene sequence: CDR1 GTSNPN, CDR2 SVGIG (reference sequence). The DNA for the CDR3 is TGTGCCTGGATAGGGACGCCCTACGAGCAGTACTTC. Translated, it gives CAWIGTPYEQYF.

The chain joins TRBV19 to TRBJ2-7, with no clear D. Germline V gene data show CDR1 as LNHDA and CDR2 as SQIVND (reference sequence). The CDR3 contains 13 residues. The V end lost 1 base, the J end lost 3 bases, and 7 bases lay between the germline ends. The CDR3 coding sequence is TGTGCCAGTAGTATAGGAGGCTTCTACGAGCAGTACTTC. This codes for CASSIGGFYEQYF. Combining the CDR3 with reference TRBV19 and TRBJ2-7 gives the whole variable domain DGGITQSPKYLFRKEGQNVTLSCEQNLNHDAMYWYRQDPGQGLRLIYYSQIVNDFQKGDIAEGYSVSREKKESFPLTVTSAQKNPTAFYLCASSIGGFYEQYFGPGTRLTVT.

The CDR3 sequence is CASSFRVDGNEQFF. The CDR3 DNA is TGTGCCAGCAGCTTTCGAGTGGACGGCAATGAGCAGTTCTTC. The V gene is TRBV7-9, the J gene TRBJ2-1; no reliable D call. The V end was cut by 3 bases, the J end by 6 bases, with 12 bases between. CDR1 is SEHNR and CDR2 is FQNEAQ in the germline V gene (reference sequence). CDR3 size: 14 residues.

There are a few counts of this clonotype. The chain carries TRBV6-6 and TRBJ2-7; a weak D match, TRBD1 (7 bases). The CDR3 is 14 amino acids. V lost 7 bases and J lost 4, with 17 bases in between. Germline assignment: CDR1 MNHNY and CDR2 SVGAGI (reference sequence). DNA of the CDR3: TGTGCCAGCACCCAGGAGGGGGCAAGGTACGAGCAGTACTTC. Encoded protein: CASTQEGARYEQYF.

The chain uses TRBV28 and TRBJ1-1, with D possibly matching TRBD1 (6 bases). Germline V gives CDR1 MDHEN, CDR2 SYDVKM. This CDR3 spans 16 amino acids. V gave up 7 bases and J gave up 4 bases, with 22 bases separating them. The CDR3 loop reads CASNIPGRGGGTEAFF. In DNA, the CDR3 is TGTGCCAGCAACATCCCAGGGAGGGGGGGAGGCACTGAAGCTTTCTTT.

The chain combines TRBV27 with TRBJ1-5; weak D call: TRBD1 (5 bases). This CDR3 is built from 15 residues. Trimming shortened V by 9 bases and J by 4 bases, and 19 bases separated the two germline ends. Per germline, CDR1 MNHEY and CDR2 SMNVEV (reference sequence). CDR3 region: CASRFKGDGNQPQHF. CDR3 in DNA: TGTGCCAGTCGGTTCAAAGGGGACGGGAATCAGCCCCAGCATTTT.

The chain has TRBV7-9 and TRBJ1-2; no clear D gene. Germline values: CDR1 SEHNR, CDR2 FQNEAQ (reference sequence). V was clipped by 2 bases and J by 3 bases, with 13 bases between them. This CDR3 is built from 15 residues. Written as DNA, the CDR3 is TGTGCCAGCAGCTTAAGGCCAGTCTCTGACTATGGCTACACCTTC. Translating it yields CASSLRPVSDYGYTF. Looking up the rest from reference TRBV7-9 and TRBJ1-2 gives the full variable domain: DTGVSQNPRHKITKRGQNVTFRCDPISEHNRLYWYRQTLGQGPEFLTYFQNEAQLEKSRLLSDRFSAERPKGSFSTLEIQRTEQGDSAMYLCASSLRPVSDYGYTFGSGTRLTVV.

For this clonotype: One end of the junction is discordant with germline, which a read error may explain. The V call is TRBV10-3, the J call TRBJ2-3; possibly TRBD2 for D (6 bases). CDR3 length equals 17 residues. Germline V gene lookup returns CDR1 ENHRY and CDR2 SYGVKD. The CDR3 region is CAISDWASTTSTDTRYF. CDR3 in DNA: TGTGCCATCAGTGATTGGGCCAGCACAACTAGCACAGATACGCGGTATTTT.